The 10 T cell receptor beta chains presented below share a single source sample, sequenced in a study of shared clonotypes between healthy human individuals. Using immunoSEQ multiplex PCR, the repertoire was profiled, and TCRdb retains in-frame clones only, with some absent. The sample shows 2 million to 3 million clones, 85% to 95% of them seen only once. Sequenced sample: naive CD4+ T cells sorted from blood. Subset given: CD45RA+ positively selected. These receptors were collected from a man aged 18 to 35 in good health.

Concerning this clone itself: Other DNA sequences in this sample translate to the same CDR3. The chain recombines TRBV18 with TRBJ2-6; D ambiguous. V was clipped by 0 bases and J by 1 base, with 4 bases between them. From germline, CDR1 is KGHSH and CDR2 LQKENI. CDR3 length: 15 amino acids. Written as DNA, the CDR3 is TGTGCCAGCTCACCACCGGCGTCTGGGGCCAACGTCCTGACTTTC. It yields the protein CASSPPASGANVLTF.

This chain links TRBV4-3 with TRBJ2-2; D not certain. V gave up 5 bases and J gave up 3 bases, with 10 bases separating them. This CDR3 contains 14 residues. The V gene's germline CDR1 is LGHNA and CDR2 YSLEER. The CDR3 DNA sequence: TGCGCCAGCAGCTCAGAACGTTACACCGGGGAGCTGTTTTTT. Translated, it gives CASSSERYTGELFF.

The rearrangement uses TRBV9 and TRBJ2-1; D gene uncertain. This CDR3 contains 14 residues. Trimming left V 0 bases short and J 9 bases short, with 13 bases between. Germline V gives CDR1 SGDLS, CDR2 YYNGEE. The CDR3, as DNA: TGTGCCAGCAGCGTAGCCCCGGATGATGGTGAGCAGTTCTTC. Translation: CASSVAPDDGEQFF.

This clone has more than one count but fewer than ten. In DNA form, the CDR3 reads TGTGCCAGCAGTGTTAGCGGGGCCCCGAACACCGGGGAGCTGTTTTTT. Translating it yields CASSVSGAPNTGELFF. The V call is TRBV2, the J call TRBJ2-2, with 8 nucleotides matching TRBD2. Looked up from germline, CDR1 is SNHLY and CDR2 is FYNNEI. The trim removed 4 bases at V and 0 bases at J, leaving 4 bases unmatched. The CDR3 is 16 amino acids.

The V and J genes are TRBV5-4 and TRBJ2-2; 8 bases fit TRBD1. The CDR3 totals 15 residues. V trimming: 4 bases; J trimming: 0 bases; junction bases outside the gene matches: 2. Germline-derived CDR1 and CDR2 are SGHNT and YYREEE (reference sequence). This CDR3 is CASSIQGANTGELFF. The CDR3 DNA reads TGTGCCAGCAGCATACAGGGGGCGAACACCGGGGAGCTGTTTTTT.

This clone has only one observation. The chain couples TRBV14 to TRBJ2-7; perhaps TRBD1 as D (6 bases). The germline V and J ends were trimmed by 1 base and 8 bases, with 12 bases remaining between them. This CDR3 comprises 13 residues. Per germline, CDR1 SGHDN and CDR2 FVKESK. The DNA of the CDR3 is TGTGCCAGCAGCCAAGGACAGGCCCCTAAGCAGTACTTC. Amino acid sequence: CASSQGQAPKQYF.

The V gene is TRBV30, the J gene TRBJ2-6, with D possibly TRBD2 on 5 matching bases. Germline V gives CDR1 GTSNPN, CDR2 SVGIG (reference sequence). Trimming cost V 4 bases and J 2 bases, with 18 bases left between them. The CDR3 sequence is 17 residues long. The CDR3 region is CAWTERTPAPGANVLTF. The CDR3 DNA follows: TGTGCCTGGACTGAGCGGACGCCTGCCCCTGGGGCCAACGTCCTGACTTTC.

This chain uses TRBV5-5 with TRBJ2-1; TRBD1 might be the D (5 bases). Deletions cut 2 bases from V and 10 bases from J, with 10 bases between. Germline V CDR1 and CDR2: SGHKS, YYEKEE (reference sequence). This CDR3 has 12 amino acids. As DNA, the CDR3 is TGTGCCAGCAGCTTTACAAGACAGGAGCAGTTCTTC. As protein: CASSFTRQEQFF.

The chain employs TRBV4-1 and TRBJ2-2; 8 positions match TRBD2. Trimming took 1 base from V and 1 from J; bases not matched to a gene: 2. Germline values: CDR1 MGHRA, CDR2 YSYEKL. The CDR3 runs 16 residues. The CDR3 reads CASSQAGGLNTGELFF. In DNA, the CDR3 is TGCGCCAGCAGCCAAGCGGGGGGGCTGAACACCGGGGAGCTGTTTTTT.

J is TRBJ2-1 and V is TRBV27, with 10 nucleotides matching TRBD2. V trimming: 5 bases; J trimming: 7 bases; junction bases outside the gene matches: 8. The CDR3 length is 15 residues. Germline values: CDR1 MNHEY, CDR2 SMNVEV (reference sequence). CDR3 protein: CASSLSGRALNEQFF. For the CDR3, the DNA is TGTGCCAGCAGTCTGAGCGGGAGGGCATTGAATGAGCAGTTCTTC.